The clone carrying this T cell receptor (beta chain) has more than one count but fewer than ten. The data originate from a study of patients and donors after allogeneic stem cell transplantation. Germline CDR1 LNHNV, CDR2 YYDKDF (reference sequence). This CDR3 spans 15 amino acids. Trimming removed 0 bases at V and 4 bases at J, with 9 bases between. MiXCR, run by TCRdb on the RT-PCR reads, gives a single entry per CDR3 protein. The data show some 960,000 distinct CDR3 sequences, under 20% seen once. This clonotype was sampled from a human donor who was either an allogeneic HSCT recipient or a stem cell or donor lymphocyte infusion donor (not recorded which). It is not recorded whose cells these are; they may come from a transplant donor. The rearrangement uses TRBV15 and TRBJ1-4; D is perhaps TRBD1 (5 bases). Sequences were obtained from blood, either unsorted or a sorted T cell fraction (not recorded which). As DNA, the CDR3 is TGTGCCACCAGCAGAGAAAAGGGACTTAATGAAAAACTGTTTTTT. It is translated as CATSREKGLNEKLFF. Supplemented by reference TRBV15 and TRBJ1-4, the full variable domain reads DAMVIQNPRYQVTQFGKPVTLSCSQTLNHNVMYWYQQKSSQAPKLLFHYYDKDFNNEADTPDNFQSRRPNTSFCFLDIRSPGLGDTAMYLCATSREKGLNEKLFFGSGTQLSVL.